Listed here are 19 T cell receptor beta chains from one sample, sequenced in a study of control samples from healthy donors and cancer patients. Using immunoSEQ multiplex PCR, the repertoire was profiled, and TCRdb retains in-frame clones only, with some absent. The table has 130,000 or so clones, about 93% seen once. The sample was blood. The receptor source for this set is a man aged 40-49 years in good health.

The gene calls are TRBV11-2 and TRBJ2-3; either TRBD1 or TRBD2 may fit D (5 bases each). The ends were cut back, 3 bases at V and 0 bases at J, with 7 bases in the middle. The CDR3 is made up of 14 amino acids. The V gene's germline CDR1 is SGHAT and CDR2 FQNNGV. CDR3 nucleotide sequence: TGTGCCAGCAGCTTGGGACCCAGCACAGATACGCAGTATTTT. As protein: CASSLGPSTDTQYF. Full variable domain (outside the CDR3, taken from reference TRBV11-2 and TRBJ2-3): EAGVAQSPRYKIIEKRQSVAFWCNPISGHATLYWYQQILGQGPKLLIQFQNNGVVDDSQLPKDRFSAERLKGVDSTLKIQPAKLEDSAVYLCASSLGPSTDTQYFGPGTRLTVL.

The genes are TRBV2 and TRBJ1-1; D is undetermined. The CDR3 has 12 amino acids. Germline lookup yields CDR1 SNHLY and CDR2 FYNNEI. V was trimmed by 4 bases and J by 7 bases, leaving 10 bases between them. The DNA of the CDR3 is TGTGCCAGCAGTGGCCTAGCTCGTGAAGCTTTCTTT. This encodes CASSGLAREAFF.

The chain carries TRBV30 and TRBJ2-2; D perhaps matches TRBD1 (5 bases). Germline loops: CDR1 GTSNPN, CDR2 SVGIG (reference sequence). The CDR3 extends over 15 amino acids. The germline V and J ends were trimmed by 3 bases and 4 bases, with 15 bases remaining between them. CDR3 bases: TGTGCCTGGAGCGTGGGCAGGGTGGTCACCGGGGAGCTGTTTTTT. Protein sequence: CAWSVGRVVTGELFF.

The chain couples TRBV3-1 (or the pseudogene TRBV3-2) to TRBJ2-5; weak D call: TRBD2 (5 bases). The V end was cut by 4 bases, the J end by 5 bases, with 17 bases between. Per germline, CDR1 LGHDT and CDR2 YNNKEL (reference sequence). The length of the CDR3 is 15 residues. CDR3 loop: CASSPPAGRWETQYF. In DNA form, the CDR3 reads TGTGCCAGCAGCCCCCCCGCGGGCAGGTGGGAGACCCAGTACTTC.

The chain carries TRBV5-1 and TRBJ2-3; 9 bases agree with TRBD2. Germline CDR1 and CDR2: SGHRS and YFSETQ. There are 16 residues in the CDR3. J gave up 2 bases and V 4 bases, and 8 bases lay outside the gene matches. CDR3 sequence reads: CASSQIAGDLTDTQYF. CDR3 coding DNA: TGCGCCAGCAGCCAAATAGCGGGGGACCTCACAGATACGCAGTATTTT. Complete variable domain (other parts from reference TRBV5-1 and TRBJ2-3): KAGVTQTPRYLIKTRGQQVTLSCSPISGHRSVSWYQQTPGQGLQFLFEYFSETQRNKGNFPGRFSGRQFSNSRSEMNVSTLELGDSALYLCASSQIAGDLTDTQYFGPGTRLTVL.

The sample holds one count of this clone. The CDR3 nucleotides are TGTGCCTGGAGGAAGCCGGGGGGCGGCGGGGAGCTGTTTTTT. Protein sequence: CAWRKPGGGGELFF. The J gene is TRBJ2-2, the V gene TRBV30, with D perhaps TRBD2 (7 bases). Between the trimmed V and J ends, which lost 3 bases and 7 bases, there was a span of 15 bases. CDR1 is GTSNPN, CDR2 SVGIG, per germline (reference sequence). The CDR3 loop spans 14 amino acids.

CDR3 DNA sequence: TGTGCCAGCAGTTTATACAAGGACAGGGGGTTGCATGGCTACACCTTC. Amino acids: CASSLYKDRGLHGYTF. The V and J genes are TRBV27 and TRBJ1-2, with TRBD1 matching 10 bases. This CDR3 has 16 amino acids. CDR1 MNHEY and CDR2 SMNVEV come from the germline V gene (reference sequence). With V trimmed by 1 base and J by 6 bases, 8 bases remained unmatched.

The J gene is TRBJ2-3, the V gene TRBV9, with D unresolved. V lost 0 bases to trimming and J lost 6 bases, with 5 bases between them. Germline V gene lookup returns CDR1 SGDLS and CDR2 YYNGEE. This CDR3 is 12 amino acids long. CDR3 protein: CASSVVEDTQYF. The DNA of the CDR3 is TGTGCCAGCAGCGTAGTTGAGGATACGCAGTATTTT.

The chain links TRBV11-3 to TRBJ2-2; D is possibly TRBD2 (5 bases). V was cut by 5 bases and J by 5 bases, with 9 bases left in between. Germline V gives CDR1 SGHNT, CDR2 YENEEA. The CDR3 is 13 residues long. CDR3 sequence reads: CASSLGVTGELFF. DNA for the CDR3: TGTGCCAGCAGCCTGGGAGTTACCGGGGAGCTGTTTTTT.

The V and J genes are TRBV15 and TRBJ1-2; tentative D call: TRBD1 (5 bases). Between the trimmed V and J ends, which lost 1 base and 4 bases, there was a span of 16 bases. Germline V gives CDR1 LNHNV, CDR2 YYDKDF (reference sequence). The CDR3 sequence is 16 residues long. CDR3 sequence: CATSRAGQGWVYGYTF. In nucleotides, the CDR3 is TGTGCCACCAGCAGAGCCGGTCAGGGCTGGGTCTATGGCTACACCTTC.

The chain has TRBV6-5 and TRBJ1-2, with TRBD1 identical over 8 bases. With 6 bases clipped from V and 5 bases from J, the junction kept 11 bases outside the gene matches. The CDR3 is made up of 15 amino acids. Germline V gene data show CDR1 as MNHEY and CDR2 as SVGAGI. The CDR3 DNA reads TGTGCCAGCAGCGAGAACCACGACAGGGGTTATGGCTACACCTTC. The encoded protein is CASSENHDRGYGYTF.

The CDR3 nucleotides are TGTGCCAGCACGGCGCGGGGAGGGGGGAACGAGCAGTACTTC. It codes for CASTARGGGNEQYF. V usage is TRBV5-5 and J usage is TRBJ2-7; possibly TRBD2 for D (7 bases). The germline V gene has CDR1 SGHKS and CDR2 YYEKEE (reference sequence). V lost 6 bases and J 5 bases, leaving 18 bases between the germline ends. CDR3 length: 14 residues.

On this clone itself: Other DNA sequences from this sample encode an identical CDR3 as well. The chain employs TRBV6-1 and TRBJ1-5; no definite D call. Looked up from germline, CDR1 is MNHNS and CDR2 is SASEGT. CDR3 length: 15 residues. Trimming took 1 base from V and 0 from J, leaving 7 bases between them. This CDR3 is CASSEVWGSNQPQHF. The CDR3, as DNA: TGTGCCAGCAGTGAAGTTTGGGGTAGCAATCAGCCCCAGCATTTT.

The V and J genes are TRBV2 and TRBJ2-7, with D possibly called TRBD1 or TRBD2 (5 bases each). V lost 7 bases, J lost 7 bases, and 14 bases lay in between. Germline values: CDR1 SNHLY, CDR2 FYNNEI. CDR3 size: 12 residues. CDR3 sequence: CASTPGTREQYF. Written as DNA, the CDR3 is TGTGCCAGCACCCCCGGGACGCGAGAGCAGTACTTC.

This rearrangement joins TRBV3-1 (or the pseudogene TRBV3-2) to TRBJ2-7; no firm D call. Germline-derived CDR1 and CDR2 are LGHDT and YNNKEL (reference sequence). The CDR3 length is 16 residues. Trimming removed 2 bases at V and 2 bases at J, with 16 bases between. The CDR3: CASSQSTPGRTYEQYF. Written as DNA, the CDR3 is TGTGCCAGCAGCCAATCCACCCCCGGGCGGACCTACGAGCAGTACTTC.

The CDR3 region is CASSHGSPSYNEQFF. The CDR3 DNA reads as TGTGCCAGCAGCCACGGGTCTCCTTCCTACAATGAGCAGTTCTTC. The gene calls are TRBV7-3 and TRBJ2-1, with D unresolved. Trimming pared 5 bases from V and 1 base from J, leaving 12 bases between. From germline, CDR1 is SGHTA and CDR2 FQGTGA. The CDR3 is made up of 15 amino acids.

The V gene is TRBV19, the J gene TRBJ2-7; 10 bases align to TRBD2. The V gene's germline CDR1 is LNHDA and CDR2 SQIVND (reference sequence). The CDR3 contains 13 residues. V shed 4 bases, J shed 5 bases, and the junction held 2 bases outside the gene matches. The CDR3 sequence is CASSTGLANEQYF. The CDR3, as DNA: TGTGCCAGTAGTACGGGACTAGCGAACGAGCAGTACTTC.

The V call is TRBV9, the J call TRBJ1-6; D not resolved. Trimming stripped 2 bases from V and 9 bases from J, with 15 bases between. The CDR3 is 15 amino acids. CDR1 and CDR2 (germline): SGDLS, YYNGEE. CDR3 DNA: TGTGCCAGCAGCGTGGCCCTCGGGAGCCGTTCACCCCTCCACTTT. Its protein product is CASSVALGSRSPLHF.

This chain joins TRBV9 and TRBJ2-5; TRBD2 aligns across 14 bases. Germline CDR1 is SGDLS and CDR2 is YYNGEE. The CDR3 runs to 17 residues. The junction had 4 bases not matched to a gene; V was cut back by 0 bases and J by 3 bases. This chain's CDR3 is CASSVGSTSGGEETQYF. CDR3 coding DNA: TGTGCCAGCAGCGTAGGTTCGACTAGCGGGGGGGAAGAGACCCAGTACTTC.